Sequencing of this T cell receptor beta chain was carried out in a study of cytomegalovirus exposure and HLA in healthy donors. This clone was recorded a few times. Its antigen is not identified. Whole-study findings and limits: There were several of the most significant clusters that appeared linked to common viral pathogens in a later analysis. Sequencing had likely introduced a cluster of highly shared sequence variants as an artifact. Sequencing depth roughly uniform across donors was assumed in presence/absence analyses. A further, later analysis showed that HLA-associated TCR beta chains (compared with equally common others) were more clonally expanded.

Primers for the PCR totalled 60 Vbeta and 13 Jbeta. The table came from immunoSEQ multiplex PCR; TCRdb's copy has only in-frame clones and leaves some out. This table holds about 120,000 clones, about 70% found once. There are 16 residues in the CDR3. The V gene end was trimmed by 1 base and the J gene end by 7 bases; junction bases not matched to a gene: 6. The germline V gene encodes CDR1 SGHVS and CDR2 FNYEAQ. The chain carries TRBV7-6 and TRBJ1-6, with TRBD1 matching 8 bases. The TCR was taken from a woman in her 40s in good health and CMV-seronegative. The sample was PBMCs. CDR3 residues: CASSLGQGAENSPLHF. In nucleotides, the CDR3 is TGTGCCAGCAGCTTAGGGCAGGGGGCGGAAAATTCACCCCTCCACTTT.